This entry describes one T cell receptor beta chain. These data come from a study of blood T cell repertoires in COVID-19. CDR1 and CDR2 from the germline V gene are MRHNA and SNTAGT. This CDR3 has 15 residues. V gave up 6 bases and J gave up 1 base; unmatched junction bases: 6. The assay was immunoSEQ multiplex PCR, and TCRdb's table has in-frame clones only and misses some. The sample records fewer than 250,000 clones, over 75% being singletons. The sequenced sample was peripheral blood. The receptor was derived from a woman aged 50 to 60 with acute or convalescent COVID-19. The V call is TRBV6-4, the J call TRBJ1-5; TRBD1 agrees at 7 bases. The CDR3 here is CASSLEGASNQPQHF. In nucleotides, the CDR3 is TGTGCCAGCAGCCTCGAGGGGGCAAGCAATCAGCCCCAGCATTTT.